The 26 T cell receptor beta chains below come from one sample, sequenced in a study of regulatory T cells in long-lasting Graves disease. TCR beta libraries were built with iRepertoire HTBI primers and Arm-PCR of CDR3 regions. TCRdb recomputed calls from the multiplex PCR reads with MiXCR, one row per CDR3 protein. The repertoire holds a few hundred thousand distinct CDR3 sequences, 23% seen once, with about a quarter in the top ten. The sample's time point: persistent/refractory GD, antithyroid drugs over 5 years with positive TRAb. PBMC RNA was the source of the TCR library. This material consisted of peripheral blood mononuclear cells (PBMCs), taken when the disease was refractory, from a patient treated with antithyroid drugs. These receptors were obtained from a female donor with Graves disease.

This clonotype was seen more than once but under ten times. This chain connects TRBV2 to TRBJ2-3; D uncertain. Per germline, CDR1 SNHLY and CDR2 FYNNEI. The CDR3 totals 12 residues. Trimming left V 3 bases short and J 4 bases short, with 5 bases between. DNA for the CDR3: TGTGCCAGCAGTGATATCCCAGATACGCAGTATTTT. Translating it yields CASSDIPDTQYF.

This chain connects TRBV7-9 to TRBJ2-7; 9 bases map to TRBD2. The CDR3 spans 17 residues. The J segment lost 0 bases and the V segment lost 3 bases, leaving 9 bases of the junction unmatched. From germline, CDR1 is SEHNR and CDR2 FQNEAQ (reference sequence). Written as DNA, the CDR3 is TGTGCCAGCAGCTTGACTAGCGGTAGGATCAGCTCCTACGAGCAGTACTTC. It translates to CASSLTSGRISSYEQYF.

This clonotype was found a few times. The chain employs TRBV9 and TRBJ2-7; weak D call: TRBD2 (5 bases). CDR1 SGDLS and CDR2 YYNGEE come from the germline V gene. V gave up 0 bases and J gave up 6 bases, with 13 bases separating them. This CDR3 has 14 amino acids. CDR3 loop: CASSVGRAAPEQYF. CDR3 DNA sequence: TGTGCCAGCAGCGTAGGGCGGGCTGCCCCCGAGCAGTACTTC.

V gene TRBV19 combines with J gene TRBJ2-1; possible D gene TRBD2, 6 bases. The length of the CDR3 is 14 residues. CDR1 is LNHDA and CDR2 is SQIVND in the germline V gene (reference sequence). V was cut by 4 bases and J by 7 bases, with 14 bases left in between. The CDR3 spells CASSRAEGTNEQFF. In DNA form, the CDR3 reads TGTGCCAGTAGTAGAGCGGAGGGTACAAATGAGCAGTTCTTC.

This clonotype came up a few times. The V call is TRBV30, the J call TRBJ1-5; D not certain. V shed 5 bases and J shed 5 bases, with 13 bases lying between them. Germline values: CDR1 GTSNPN, CDR2 SVGIG (reference sequence). CDR3 length: 13 amino acids. The DNA for the CDR3 is TGTGCCTGGGCACACGGAGTCGATCAGCCCCAGCATTTT. This encodes CAWAHGVDQPQHF.

The table lists this clonotype with a count of one. J is TRBJ2-1 and V is TRBV5-6, with D unresolved. The CDR3 is 14 residues long. Germline V CDR1 and CDR2: SGHDT, YYEEEE. Deletions cut 1 base from V and 5 bases from J, with 10 bases between. CDR3 nucleotide sequence: TGTGCCAGCAGCTTGTATCTCAGTGACAATGAGCAGTTCTTC. It is translated as CASSLYLSDNEQFF.

This clonotype was counted a few times. This chain joins TRBV2 and TRBJ2-7, with D possibly TRBD1 on 5 matching bases. The CDR3 contains 15 residues. V shed 6 bases and J shed 0 bases, with 15 bases lying between them. The germline CDR1 and CDR2 sequences are SNHLY and FYNNEI. This CDR3 reads CASSPIGVYSYEQYF. As DNA, the CDR3 is TGTGCCAGCAGCCCAATAGGGGTTTACTCCTACGAGCAGTACTTC.

In its sample, this clonotype was seen many times. The genes are TRBV6-1 and TRBJ1-1; D is unclear. The CDR3 totals 13 residues. V lost 6 bases and J 1 base, leaving 9 bases between the germline ends. Germline V gene lookup returns CDR1 MNHNS and CDR2 SASEGT. Here the CDR3 reads CASSADQNTEAFF. CDR3 bases: TGTGCCAGCAGCGCGGATCAGAACACTGAAGCTTTCTTT.

The sample holds many counts of this clonotype. Written as DNA, the CDR3 is TGTGCCATCAGACCCGGACAGGGCTACGAGCAGTACTTC. Translating it yields CAIRPGQGYEQYF. The chain uses TRBV10-3 and TRBJ2-7; TRBD1 matches at 8 bases. Germline CDR1 ENHRY, CDR2 SYGVKD. V was clipped by 6 bases and J by 3 bases; unmatched bases: 4. There are 13 residues in the CDR3.

This chain connects TRBV7-9 to TRBJ2-1; D is undetermined. The length of the CDR3 is 15 residues. V gave up 5 bases and J gave up 2 bases, with 13 bases separating them. CDR1 is SEHNR, CDR2 FQNEAQ, per germline (reference sequence). In nucleotides, the CDR3 is TGTGCCAGCAGCCACTATATGGGTGCCTACAATGAGCAGTTCTTC. It yields the protein CASSHYMGAYNEQFF.

This clonotype was observed at least ten times. The rearrangement links TRBV27 to TRBJ2-7; no clear D. CDR3 size: 13 residues. V lost 5 bases, J lost 2 bases, and 10 bases lay in between. Germline V CDR1 and CDR2: MNHEY, SMNVEV (reference sequence). In DNA, the CDR3 is TGTGCCAGCAGTGCCGACGGGCCCTACGAGCAGTACTTC. Translation: CASSADGPYEQYF.

The gene calls are TRBV28 and TRBJ1-2; a weak D match, TRBD1 (5 bases). Per germline, CDR1 MDHEN and CDR2 SYDVKM. This CDR3 spans 14 amino acids. Trimming cost V 5 bases and J 4 bases, with 14 bases left between them. CDR3 protein: CASSLYQGPYGYTF. The CDR3 DNA reads TGTGCCAGCAGTCTTTACCAGGGCCCCTATGGCTACACCTTC.

This clonotype occurred many times. V gene TRBV11-1 combines with J gene TRBJ2-2; D tentatively reads TRBD1 or TRBD2 (5 bases each). This CDR3 is built from 16 residues. Germline V gives CDR1 SGHAT, CDR2 FQDESV (reference sequence). The V and J ends lost 6 bases and 1 base respectively, with 15 bases between them. The DNA of the CDR3 is TGTGCCAGCAGAGCTCCCGGGACCAAGAACACCGGGGAGCTGTTTTTT. Protein product: CASRAPGTKNTGELFF.

This CDR3 reads CASSILDARDTEAFF. The CDR3 DNA follows: TGTGCCAGTAGTATATTGGACGCCCGGGACACTGAAGCTTTCTTT. The chain is built from TRBV19 and TRBJ1-1; D ambiguous. This CDR3 spans 15 amino acids. Germline V lookup: CDR1 LNHDA, CDR2 SQIVND (reference sequence). Deletions cut 2 bases from V and 3 bases from J, with 13 bases between.

In its sample, this clonotype was seen a few times. This chain links TRBV12-3 or TRBV12-4 with TRBJ2-2; no clear D gene. The length of the CDR3 is 13 residues. V lost 7 bases to trimming and J lost 3 bases, with 9 bases between them. The CDR3 protein is CASTPVHTGELFF. CDR3 sequence (DNA): TGTGCCAGCACCCCGGTTCACACCGGGGAGCTGTTTTTT.

This clonotype was picked up a small number of times. This chain uses TRBV6-9 with TRBJ2-1; 8 positions match TRBD1. Germline V gene lookup returns CDR1 MNHGY and CDR2 SVAAGI. Germline trimming cut 4 bases from V and 3 bases from J; bases unmatched to any gene: 2. The length of the CDR3 is 14 residues. CDR3 DNA sequence: TGTGCCAGCAGTTCAGACAGGGGCTACAATGAGCAGTTCTTC. Residues: CASSSDRGYNEQFF.

The chain has TRBV20-1 and TRBJ1-2; 9 bases match TRBD1. The CDR3 sequence is 15 residues long. V dropped 6 bases and J dropped 4; count of bases not matched to a gene: 12. Germline V gene sequence: CDR1 DFQATT, CDR2 SNEGSKA (reference sequence). CDR3 sequence: CSADDEGQGFYGYTF. The DNA of the CDR3 is TGCAGTGCAGACGACGAGGGACAGGGCTTCTATGGCTACACCTTC.

Many counts were recorded for this clonotype. The chain employs TRBV12-3 or TRBV12-4 and TRBJ1-1, with D possibly being TRBD1 (5 bases). Trimming took off 2 bases at V and 3 bases at J, with 10 bases between the two ends. The CDR3 spans 14 residues. CDR3 protein: CASSLSSGDTEAFF. CDR3 nucleotide sequence: TGTGCCAGCAGTTTATCTTCGGGGGACACTGAAGCTTTCTTT.

The V call is TRBV20-1, the J call TRBJ2-7, with TRBD2 identical over 9 bases. This CDR3 is 13 amino acids long. V was pared by 1 base and J by 4 bases, with 2 bases of the junction left unmatched. Germline CDR1 DFQATT, CDR2 SNEGSKA (reference sequence). Here the CDR3 DNA reads TGCAGTGCTAGAGGACTAGCGGAATACGAGCAGTACTTC. This translates into CSARGLAEYEQYF.

In its sample, this clonotype was seen many times. V is TRBV12-3 or TRBV12-4 and J is TRBJ2-7; weak D call: TRBD1 (6 bases). This CDR3 is built from 17 residues. V was clipped by 3 bases and J by 0 bases, with 18 bases between them. CDR3 residues: CASSFLSRDRFSYEQYF. In DNA, the CDR3 is TGTGCCAGCAGTTTCCTGTCCCGAGACAGGTTCTCCTACGAGCAGTACTTC.

This clonotype was recorded many times. The chain links TRBV7-9 to TRBJ1-1; no clear D. The CDR3 extends over 13 amino acids. Germline-derived CDR1 and CDR2 are SEHNR and FQNEAQ (reference sequence). V was shortened by 5 bases and J by 1 base, with 8 bases between the two germline ends. The chain's CDR3 is CASSPSTNTEAFF. In nucleotides, the CDR3 is TGTGCCAGCAGCCCTTCAACGAACACTGAAGCTTTCTTT.

This chain joins TRBV12-3 or TRBV12-4 and TRBJ2-4; 10 bases match TRBD1. The trim removed 4 bases at V and 1 base at J, leaving 1 base unmatched. The CDR3 length is 15 residues. CDR3 sequence (DNA): TGTGCCAGCAGTTCGGACAGGGGGGCCAAAAACATTCAGTACTTC. Translating gives CASSSDRGAKNIQYF.

This clonotype was seen many times. The chain links TRBV24-1 to TRBJ2-5; tentatively, D is TRBD1 (6 bases). Germline assignment: CDR1 KGHDR and CDR2 SFDVKD. The CDR3 extends over 14 amino acids. Trimming took off 3 bases at V and 5 bases at J, with 12 bases between the two ends. The CDR3, as DNA: TGTGCCACCAGTGATCGTACAGGGCTCGAGACCCAGTACTTC. Translated: CATSDRTGLETQYF.

The chain links TRBV6-1 to TRBJ1-5, with D tentatively TRBD1 (5 bases). Per germline, CDR1 MNHNS and CDR2 SASEGT. The V end lost 5 bases, the J end lost 6 bases, and 11 bases lay between the germline ends. The CDR3 covers 13 residues. The CDR3 region has the DNA TGTGCCAGCAGTCCGACAGTGGGTCAGCCCCAGCATTTT. Encoded protein: CASSPTVGQPQHF.

This chain joins TRBV5-1 and TRBJ2-2; no clear D. This CDR3 contains 14 residues. CDR1 and CDR2 (germline): SGHRS, YFSETQ. Trimming stripped 7 bases from V and 5 bases from J, with 15 bases between. CDR3 in amino acids: CASSPLEGTGELFF. The CDR3 bases are TGCGCCAGCTCCCCCCTGGAAGGTACCGGGGAGCTGTTTTTT.

This clonotype was detected only a few times. This chain joins TRBV4-3 and TRBJ1-5; the D is unclear. The V gene's germline CDR1 is LGHNA and CDR2 YSLEER. The V gene lost 0 bases and the J gene lost 6 bases, with 12 bases spanning the gap. This CDR3 has 15 residues. DNA for the CDR3: TGCGCCAGCAGCCAAGATTGGAATGCCGGTCAGCCCCAGCATTTT. Translated: CASSQDWNAGQPQHF.